This section outlines one T cell receptor (beta chain) sequence together with its context. Its antigen is currently unknown. This CDR3 comprises 17 residues. The ends lost 4 bases at V and 1 base at J; junction bases unmatched: 10. Germline CDR1 reads SGDLS; CDR2 reads YYNGEE. This record comes from a study of cytomegalovirus exposure and HLA in healthy donors. Overall study findings and caveats: Most TCR sequences were uncommon, yet certain public TCRs appeared in many donors. A later analysis reportedly found fewer N-insertions in an Asian-associated ancestry cluster than the roughly 670-donor mean. Per a prior analysis, the majority of TCR beta V segments were productive roughly 87% or roughly 30% of the time. Cytomegalovirus association was listed for roughly 160 TCR beta chains.

PCR used 60 Vbeta primers and 13 Jbeta primers. The repertoire was sequenced with immunoSEQ multiplex PCR; TCRdb's copy has only in-frame clones and lacks some. The sample holds hundreds of thousands of clones, roughly 79% seen once. The source of this sequence is a male donor in good health and CMV-seronegative. Material for sequencing was PBMCs. This chain connects TRBV9 to TRBJ2-5; the match to TRBD2 covers 10 bases. The CDR3 bases are TGTGCCAGCAGCTTGGGGGAGCGGGGGGGGACCCAAGAGACCCAGTACTTC. Amino acid sequence: CASSLGERGGTQETQYF.